This TCR beta chain was sequenced for a study of somatic mutations in cytotoxic T cells in rheumatoid arthritis. Here immunoSEQ multiplex PCR was the method, and the copy in TCRdb shows in-frame clones only, minus some. Of about 11,000 clones detected, approximately 82% appear once; the ten largest clones hold around 8.6%. Separation of CD4+ and CD8+ cells was performed by positive magnetic bead selection, and purity was verified by flow cytometry. The sequenced material came from CD8+ T cells sorted from blood. This clonotype was sampled from a woman in her fifties or sixties with rheumatoid arthritis.

Here the CDR3 DNA reads TGTGCCAGCAGTTTGAGCGGGAGCCCCGCGGAGACCCAGTACTTC. It codes for CASSLSGSPAETQYF. The chain links TRBV27 to TRBJ2-5, with 8 nucleotides matching TRBD2. Per the germline V gene, CDR1 is MNHEY and CDR2 is SMNVEV (reference sequence). There are 15 residues in the CDR3. The ends lost 3 bases at V and 5 bases at J; junction bases unmatched: 8.